This TCR beta chain came from a study of PD-L1 blockade in urothelial cancer. Study-level information: The year 2014 saw patients start atezolizumab, 1,200 mg intravenously every 3 weeks. Once treatment had started, blood was analyzed at 3 weeks (second dose) and again at 6 weeks.

Germline V lookup: CDR1 SGHDT, CDR2 YYEEEE. The CDR3 loop spans 15 amino acids. The germline V and J ends were trimmed by 0 bases and 2 bases, with 12 bases remaining between them. Assay: immunoSEQ multiplex PCR; the TCRdb copy retains only in-frame clones and omits some. The sample records tens of thousands of clones, 81% being singletons. Locally advanced or metastatic urothelial carcinoma affected all patients. The gene calls are TRBV5-6 and TRBJ2-7; no firm D call. Sequences were derived from PBMCs, sampled around atezolizumab (anti-PD-L1) treatment. The receptor was isolated from a man between 65 and 80 years old with urothelial cancer. CDR3 region: CASSLVETVAYEQYF. CDR3 bases: TGTGCCAGCAGCTTGGTGGAGACGGTGGCCTACGAGCAGTACTTC.